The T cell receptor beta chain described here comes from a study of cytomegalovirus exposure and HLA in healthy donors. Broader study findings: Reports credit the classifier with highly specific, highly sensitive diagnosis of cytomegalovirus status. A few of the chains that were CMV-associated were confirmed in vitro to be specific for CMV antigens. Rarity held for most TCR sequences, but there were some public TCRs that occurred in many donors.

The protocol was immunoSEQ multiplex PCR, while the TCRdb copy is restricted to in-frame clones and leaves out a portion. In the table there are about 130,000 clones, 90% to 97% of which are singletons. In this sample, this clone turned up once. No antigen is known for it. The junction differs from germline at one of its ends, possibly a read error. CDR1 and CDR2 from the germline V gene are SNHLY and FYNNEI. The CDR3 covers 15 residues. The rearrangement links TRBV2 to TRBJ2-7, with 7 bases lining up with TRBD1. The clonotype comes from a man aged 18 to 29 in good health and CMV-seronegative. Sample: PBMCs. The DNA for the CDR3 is TGTGCCAGCAGAGAAGACAGGGTTTCATCCTACGAGCAGTACTTC. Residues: CASREDRVSSYEQYF. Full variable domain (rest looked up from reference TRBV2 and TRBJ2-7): EPEVTQTPSHQVTQMGQEVILRCVPISNHLYFYWYRQILGQKVEFLVSFYNNEISEKSEIFDDQFSVERPDGSNFTLKIRSTKLEDSAMYFCASREDRVSSYEQYFGPGTRLTVT.